The present TCR beta chain was sequenced within a study of blood T cell repertoires in COVID-19. This CDR3 has 16 amino acids. The authors' processing: Scientists estimated how many nucleated cells there were by amplifying reference gene primers. Libraries were prepared by immunoSEQ multiplex PCR; TCRdb keeps only in-frame clonotypes and omits some of them. The DNA was the basis for D and trimming; V, J and clone size are from that table. The data hold around 320,000 clones, with roughly 90% observed a single time. Participants spanned ages about 18 to 100 years and resided in roughly 26 US areas. Within the 2 weeks before study entry, each person in the exposed group met a COVID-19 case.

The V call is TRBV21-1, the J call TRBJ1-1. TRBV21-1 is reported as a pseudogene. Sequencing used PBMCs or T cells enriched from blood (not recorded which). The clonotype was recovered from a woman aged 25 to 39 who had been exposed to COVID-19. The CDR3 here is CASSKPSKGGGVEAFF. The CDR3 DNA follows: TGTGCCAGCAGCAAACCGTCGAAGGGAGGTGGGGTCGAAGCTTTCTTT.